The 22 T cell receptor beta chains reported below all come from one sample, sequenced in a study of shared clonotypes between healthy human individuals (TCRdb year 2020). CD8 naive samples were obtained by positive selection for CCR7 among CD45RO-negative cells, yielding a CD45RA+CCR7+ population from which TemRA cells were excluded. Library preparation employed the immunoSEQ multiplex PCR assay. Held by TCRdb, this immuneACCESS table contains in-frame sequences only and omits some clones. Under half of the omission traces to an unresolved V gene where checked; the cause of the rest is unknown. Present in this sample are millions of clones, just under 95% of which were seen just once. Of the sample, 1.1% falls within the top ten clones. Sample: naive CD8+ T cells sorted from blood. The meaning of the sample's cell subset or site label: CD45RA+CCR7+. The source of these receptors is a man aged 18 to 30 in good health.

The chain recombines TRBV6-5 with TRBJ2-1, with 12 bases fitting TRBD2. This CDR3 spans 15 amino acids. J gave up 5 bases and V 5 bases, and 4 bases lay outside the gene matches. From germline, CDR1 is MNHEY and CDR2 SVGAGI. CDR3 region: CASSAGLAGNNEQFF. CDR3 bases: TGTGCCAGCAGTGCCGGACTAGCGGGAAACAATGAGCAGTTCTTC.

The chain is built from TRBV13 and TRBJ2-7; 14 positions agree with TRBD2. The junction had 11 bases not matched to a gene; V was cut back by 5 bases and J by 5 bases. In germline, CDR1 is PRHDT, CDR2 FYEKMQ (reference sequence). The CDR3 runs to 17 residues. CDR3 sequence reads: CASSTPSGLAGGHEQYF. The CDR3 coding sequence is TGTGCCAGCAGCACCCCCAGCGGACTAGCGGGAGGCCACGAGCAGTACTTC. The full variable domain, its missing parts supplied by reference TRBV13 and TRBJ2-7, is AAGVIQSPRHLIKEKRETATLKCYPIPRHDTVYWYQQGPGQDPQFLISFYEKMQSDKGSIPDRFSAQQFSDYHSELNMSSLELGDSALYFCASSTPSGLAGGHEQYFGPGTRLTVT.

The CDR3 reads CASSQATGTGIHEQYF. CDR3 in DNA: TGTGCCAGCAGCCAGGCTACCGGGACAGGGATCCACGAGCAGTACTTC. The chain is built from TRBV13 and TRBJ2-7; TRBD1 agrees at 9 bases. Germline CDR1 and CDR2: PRHDT and FYEKMQ (reference sequence). After removal of 5 bases from V and 5 bases from J, the junction contained 13 bases not matched to a gene. This CDR3 contains 16 residues.

Worth noting for this clone: Different DNA sequences within this sample yield the same CDR3. V is TRBV6-5 and J is TRBJ1-5; no clear D. This CDR3 contains 13 residues. The V gene's germline CDR1 is MNHEY and CDR2 SVGAGI. V was clipped by 2 bases and J by 5 bases, with 7 bases between them. CDR3 amino acids: CASSYSRDQPQHF. In nucleotides, the CDR3 is TGTGCCAGCAGTTACAGCAGAGATCAGCCCCAGCATTTT.

The CDR3 DNA reads TGCGCCAGCAGCTTGATGGCTACCCAGCCTAATGAGCAGTTCTTC. Its translation: CASSLMATQPNEQFF. J is TRBJ2-1 and V is TRBV5-1; D remains ambiguous. The V gene's germline CDR1 is SGHRS and CDR2 YFSETQ. The CDR3 is made up of 15 amino acids. With 1 base removed from V and 7 bases from J, the gap between germline ends came to 15 bases.

The chain is built from TRBV7-9 and TRBJ1-1, with 7 bases lining up with TRBD1. The CDR3 covers 16 residues. CDR1 and CDR2 (germline): SEHNR, FQNEAQ (reference sequence). J gave up 3 bases and V 5 bases, and 12 bases lay outside the gene matches. CDR3 region: CASSPPGTGADTEAFF. The CDR3 coding sequence is TGTGCCAGCAGCCCCCCGGGAACAGGGGCGGACACTGAAGCTTTCTTT. Combining the CDR3 with reference TRBV7-9 and TRBJ1-1 gives the whole variable domain DTGVSQNPRHKITKRGQNVTFRCDPISEHNRLYWYRQTLGQGPEFLTYFQNEAQLEKSRLLSDRFSAERPKGSFSTLEIQRTEQGDSAMYLCASSPPGTGADTEAFFGQGTRLTVV.

The chain has TRBV29-1 and TRBJ1-1; tentative D call: TRBD1 (5 bases). CDR1 and CDR2 from the germline V gene are SQVTM and ANQGSEA. V shed 3 bases and J shed 6 bases, with 11 bases lying between them. There are 12 residues in the CDR3. CDR3 loop: CSVDGDGAEAFF. In DNA form, the CDR3 reads TGCAGCGTTGACGGGGACGGAGCTGAAGCTTTCTTT.

The chain uses TRBV27 and TRBJ1-6; no firm D call. CDR1 is MNHEY and CDR2 is SMNVEV in the germline V gene (reference sequence). This CDR3 has 15 residues. The V and J ends lost 6 bases and 5 bases respectively, with 14 bases between them. The CDR3, as DNA: TGTGCCAGCAGCCTTATAGGGTCGGATAATTCACCCCTCCACTTT. It encodes CASSLIGSDNSPLHF.

As DNA, the CDR3 is TGTGCCAGCAGGACCGGACAGGGGACCTATGGCTACACCTTC. Protein: CASRTGQGTYGYTF. The chain links TRBV2 to TRBJ1-2, with 9 bases that match TRBD1. The CDR3 extends over 14 amino acids. The trim removed 6 bases at V and 4 bases at J, leaving 6 bases unmatched. Germline CDR1 is SNHLY and CDR2 is FYNNEI.

With respect to this clone: Since a much larger clone is just one base distant, this may be a read error. V is TRBV7-9 and J is TRBJ2-7, with 8 bases that match TRBD1. Trimming cost V 4 bases and J 6 bases; bases outside gene matches: 2. Germline V gives CDR1 SEHNR, CDR2 FQNEAQ (reference sequence). CDR3 size: 12 residues. The CDR3 nucleotides are TGTGCCAGCAGCTGGGGACAGGCCGAGCAGTACTTC. Amino acids: CASSWGQAEQYF.

Details on this clone: An end of the junction does not agree with germline; a read error may underlie this. This chain connects TRBV6-1 to TRBJ2-1; possibly TRBD2 for D (6 bases). The length of the CDR3 is 15 residues. Per the germline V gene, CDR1 is MNHNS and CDR2 is SASEGT. CDR3 in DNA: TGTGCCAGCAGCGAAGGGCTAGCGACCTACAATGAGCAGTTCTTC. Its translation: CASSEGLATYNEQFF.

A word on this clone: Different DNA sequences within this sample yield the same CDR3. V and J are TRBV27 and TRBJ1-1; D ambiguous. Trimming stripped 6 bases from V and 3 bases from J, with 11 bases between. The CDR3 length is 13 residues. Germline CDR1 and CDR2: MNHEY and SMNVEV (reference sequence). CDR3: CASSFGPDTEAFF. The CDR3, as DNA: TGTGCCAGCAGCTTCGGACCGGACACTGAAGCTTTCTTT.

This clone was counted a single time. V gene TRBV7-9 combines with J gene TRBJ2-5, with 10 bases that match TRBD2. Germline CDR1 is SEHNR and CDR2 is FQNEAQ (reference sequence). V dropped 5 bases and J dropped 2; count of bases not matched to a gene: 5. This CDR3 has 15 residues. CDR3 sequence: CASSLLTSGQETQYF. The CDR3 DNA sequence: TGTGCCAGCAGCCTACTGACTAGCGGGCAAGAGACCCAGTACTTC.

This clone appeared a few times. Distinct nucleotide sequences in the sample also encode this CDR3. The chain has TRBV27 and TRBJ2-3; D unresolved. The CDR3 has 13 residues. V lost 3 bases and J lost 1, with 5 bases in between. Germline V gene lookup returns CDR1 MNHEY and CDR2 SMNVEV (reference sequence). CDR3 sequence (DNA): TGTGCCAGCAGTTTCCGGGGCACAGATACGCAGTATTTT. Protein product: CASSFRGTDTQYF.

This rearrangement joins TRBV19 to TRBJ2-3, with D possibly matching TRBD2 (5 bases). Per the germline V gene, CDR1 is LNHDA and CDR2 is SQIVND (reference sequence). CDR3 length equals 13 residues. The ends were cut back, 3 bases at V and 2 bases at J, with 6 bases in the middle. The CDR3 sequence is CASSIDYTDTQYF. The CDR3 bases are TGTGCCAGTAGTATCGACTACACAGATACGCAGTATTTT.

The V call is TRBV7-8, the J call TRBJ2-2; TRBD1 matches at 10 bases. CDR3 length equals 15 residues. Germline assignment: CDR1 SGHVS and CDR2 FQNEAQ. After removal of 1 base from V and 6 bases from J, the junction contained 2 bases not matched to a gene. CDR3 loop: CASSLGTGGPGELFF. The CDR3 DNA reads TGTGCCAGCAGCTTAGGGACAGGGGGTCCCGGGGAGCTGTTTTTT.

In the case of this clone: The same CDR3 also results from other DNA sequences found in this sample. This rearrangement joins TRBV7-9 to TRBJ1-1, with a weak D call TRBD1 (6 bases). The germline gives CDR1 SEHNR, CDR2 FQNEAQ (reference sequence). Deletions cut 5 bases from V and 0 bases from J, with 10 bases between. The CDR3 is 14 residues long. CDR3 sequence: CASSPTGMNTEAFF. The CDR3 nucleotides read TGTGCCAGCAGCCCGACAGGCATGAACACTGAAGCTTTCTTT.

Comments on this clone: The junction does not match germline at one end; this may be a read error. This chain links TRBV4-1 with TRBJ2-7; 11 nucleotides align to TRBD2. Looked up from germline, CDR1 is MGHRA and CDR2 is YSYEKL. The CDR3 spans 13 residues. The DNA of the CDR3 is TGCGCCAGCAGCCAAGCACTAGCGGGAGACCTCGAGTTC. Translation gives CASSQALAGDLEF.

The table lists this clone with a count of one. V usage is TRBV7-2 and J usage is TRBJ2-7; D is unresolved. CDR3 length equals 12 residues. The V gene lost 1 base and the J gene lost 6 bases, with 7 bases spanning the gap. The germline gives CDR1 SGHTA, CDR2 FQGNSA. CDR3 DNA: TGTGCCAGCAGCTTAGGAGATAGCGAGCAGTACTTC. This translates into CASSLGDSEQYF.

This clone was found once. The V gene is TRBV27, the J gene TRBJ1-1; D is undetermined. In germline, CDR1 is MNHEY, CDR2 SMNVEV (reference sequence). Trimming shortened V by 8 bases and J by 3 bases, and 13 bases separated the two germline ends. The CDR3 extends over 13 amino acids. The CDR3 spells CASGLTEDTEAFF. The CDR3 DNA reads as TGTGCCAGCGGGTTAACGGAGGACACTGAAGCTTTCTTT.

The chain has TRBV5-4 and TRBJ2-2; the D gene is possibly TRBD1 (6 bases). Germline CDR1 and CDR2: SGHNT and YYREEE (reference sequence). CDR3 length: 14 amino acids. V lost 7 bases, J lost 0 bases, and 10 bases lay in between. The CDR3: CASREGANTGELFF. In DNA form, the CDR3 reads TGTGCCAGCCGAGAGGGGGCGAACACCGGGGAGCTGTTTTTT.

This chain uses TRBV9 with TRBJ2-1, with D possibly called TRBD1 or TRBD2 (5 bases each). Germline V gene data show CDR1 as SGDLS and CDR2 as YYNGEE. The CDR3 totals 15 residues. Deletions cut 3 bases from V and 8 bases from J, with 18 bases between. CDR3 sequence (DNA): TGTGCCAGCAGCGAATCTGTCAGGGTCGGGGATGAGCAGTTCTTC. This codes for CASSESVRVGDEQFF.